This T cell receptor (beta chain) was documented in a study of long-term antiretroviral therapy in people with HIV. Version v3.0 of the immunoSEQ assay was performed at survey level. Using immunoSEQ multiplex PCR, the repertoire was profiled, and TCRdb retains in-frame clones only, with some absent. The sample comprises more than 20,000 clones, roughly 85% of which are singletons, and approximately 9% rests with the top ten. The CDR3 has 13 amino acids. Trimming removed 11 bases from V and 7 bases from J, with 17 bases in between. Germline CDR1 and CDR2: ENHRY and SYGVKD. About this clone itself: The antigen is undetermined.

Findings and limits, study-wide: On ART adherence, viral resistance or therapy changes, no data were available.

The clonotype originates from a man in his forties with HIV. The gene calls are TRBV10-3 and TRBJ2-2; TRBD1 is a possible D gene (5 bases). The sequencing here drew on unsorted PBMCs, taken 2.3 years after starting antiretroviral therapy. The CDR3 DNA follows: TGTGCCCCCAAACAGGTTAGTGTCGGGGAGCTGTTTTTT. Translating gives CAPKQVSVGELFF.